Below are 9 T cell receptor beta chains sequenced from a single sample in a study of blood T cell repertoires in COVID-19 (dated by TCRdb to about 2020). The library was generated by the immunoSEQ multiplex PCR assay. Held by TCRdb, this immuneACCESS table contains in-frame sequences only and omits some clones. Under half of the omission traces to an unresolved V gene where checked; the cause of the rest is unknown. This sample comprises 100,000 to 150,000 clones, about 80% of them detected only once. Roughly 10% of the sample is held by the ten biggest clonotypes. Material for sequencing was peripheral blood. The receptors originated from a man between 35 and 55 years old with active or convalescent COVID-19.

CDR3 region: CACWVLPGGYTF. The CDR3 coding sequence is TGTGCCTGCTGGGTCTTACCAGGCGGCTACACCTTC. The chain recombines TRBV30 with TRBJ1-2; D unclear. V gave up 6 bases and J gave up 8 bases, with 16 bases separating them. Germline V lookup: CDR1 GTSNPN, CDR2 SVGIG (reference sequence). The CDR3 has 12 residues.

The V gene is TRBV6-6, the J gene TRBJ1-1, with 8 positions matching TRBD1. The CDR3 extends over 15 amino acids. With 0 bases clipped from V and 5 bases from J, the junction kept 5 bases outside the gene matches. Germline V gene sequence: CDR1 MNHNY, CDR2 SVGAGI (reference sequence). This CDR3 reads CASSYSGTGGTEAFF. The CDR3 coding sequence is TGTGCCAGCAGTTACTCTGGGACAGGCGGTACTGAAGCTTTCTTT.

The chain couples TRBV10-3 to TRBJ1-5, with D tentatively TRBD1 (6 bases). Trimming stripped 4 bases from V and 5 bases from J, with 12 bases between. The CDR3 has 14 residues. The germline gives CDR1 ENHRY, CDR2 SYGVKD. The CDR3 region is CAISGQAGDQPQHF. The CDR3 DNA is TGTGCCATCAGTGGACAGGCAGGTGATCAGCCCCAGCATTTT.

This chain connects TRBV6-5 to TRBJ1-3; 7 bases agree with TRBD1. Losses at the gene ends were 6 bases for V and 2 bases for J; bases not matched to a gene: 7. This CDR3 is built from 15 residues. Germline values: CDR1 MNHEY, CDR2 SVGAGI. CDR3 loop: CASSSTGHPGNTIYF. CDR3 coding DNA: TGTGCCAGCAGCTCGACAGGGCATCCTGGAAACACCATATATTTT.

This chain links TRBV5-1 with TRBJ2-4; a possible D gene is TRBD2 (5 bases). V lost 0 bases and J lost 0, with 7 bases in between. This CDR3 region has 15 residues. Germline-derived CDR1 and CDR2 are SGHRS and YFSETQ. The CDR3 nucleotides are TGCGCCAGCAGCTTGGGAGCGGTAGCCAAAAACATTCAGTACTTC. Amino acids: CASSLGAVAKNIQYF.

In its sample, this clone was seen a few times. The gene calls are TRBV10-3 and TRBJ1-4; 8 bases align to TRBD1. Unmatched junction bases numbered 9, after V lost 0 bases and J lost 6 bases. Germline V gene lookup returns CDR1 ENHRY and CDR2 SYGVKD. There are 17 residues in the CDR3. The CDR3 reads CAISESMAGQGHEKLFF. The CDR3 DNA reads as TGTGCCATCAGTGAGTCCATGGCCGGACAGGGCCATGAAAAACTGTTTTTT.

V gene TRBV29-1 combines with J gene TRBJ2-7, with a weak D call TRBD2 (6 bases). The CDR3 has 13 residues. The germline CDR1 and CDR2 sequences are SQVTM and ANQGSEA. V lost 6 bases and J lost 6, with 18 bases in between. CDR3 sequence: CSVGRGVGGEQYF. In nucleotides, the CDR3 is TGCAGCGTCGGCCGGGGTGTCGGGGGCGAGCAGTACTTC.

The rearrangement links TRBV7-8 to TRBJ1-1; TRBD1 might be the D (6 bases). This CDR3 is built from 16 residues. The germline V gene encodes CDR1 SGHVS and CDR2 FQNEAQ. Trimming shortened V by 2 bases and J by 7 bases, and 20 bases separated the two germline ends. In DNA, the CDR3 is TGTGCCAGCAGCTTAAGGGGGTTGTGGTTAGAAAATGAAGCTTTCTTT. Amino acid sequence: CASSLRGLWLENEAFF.

This chain connects TRBV18 to TRBJ2-3, with TRBD2 matching 16 bases. The CDR3 is 17 residues long. Trimming took 3 bases from V and 6 from J; bases not matched to a gene: 6. Germline CDR1 KGHSH, CDR2 LQKENI. The CDR3 protein is CASSPPGLAGGLDTQYF. The CDR3 bases are TGTGCCAGCTCACCTCCGGGACTAGCGGGGGGGCTGGATACGCAGTATTTT.